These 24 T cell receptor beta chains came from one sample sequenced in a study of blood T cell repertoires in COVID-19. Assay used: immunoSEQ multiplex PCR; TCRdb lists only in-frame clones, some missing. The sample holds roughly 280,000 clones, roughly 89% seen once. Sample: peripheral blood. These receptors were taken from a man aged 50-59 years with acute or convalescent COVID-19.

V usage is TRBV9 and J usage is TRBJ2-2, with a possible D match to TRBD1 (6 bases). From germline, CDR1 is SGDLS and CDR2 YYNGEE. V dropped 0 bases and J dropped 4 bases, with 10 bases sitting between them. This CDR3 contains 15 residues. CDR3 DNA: TGTGCCAGCAGCGTAGGGGGGCTTGGCACCGGGGAGCTGTTTTTT. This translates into CASSVGGLGTGELFF.

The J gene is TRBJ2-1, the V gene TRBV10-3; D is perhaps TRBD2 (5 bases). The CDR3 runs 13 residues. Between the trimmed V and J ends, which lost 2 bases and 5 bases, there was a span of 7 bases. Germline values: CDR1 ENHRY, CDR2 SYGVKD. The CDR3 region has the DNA TGTGCCATCAGTGAGACCGGGGACAATGAGCAGTTCTTC. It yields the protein CAISETGDNEQFF.

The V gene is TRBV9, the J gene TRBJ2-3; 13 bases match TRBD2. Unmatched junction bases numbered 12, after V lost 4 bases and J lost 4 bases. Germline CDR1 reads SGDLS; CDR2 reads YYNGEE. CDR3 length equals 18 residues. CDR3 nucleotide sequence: TGTGCCAGCAGCTTGACTAGCGGGGGGAACGCCGGGCCAGATACGCAGTATTTT. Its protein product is CASSLTSGGNAGPDTQYF.

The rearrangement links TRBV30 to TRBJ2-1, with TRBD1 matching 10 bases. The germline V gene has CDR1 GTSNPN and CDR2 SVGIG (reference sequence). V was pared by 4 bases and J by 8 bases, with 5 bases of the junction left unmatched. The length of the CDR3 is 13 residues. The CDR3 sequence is CAWIIDRGHEQFF. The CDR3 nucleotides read TGTGCCTGGATCATTGACAGGGGGCATGAGCAGTTCTTC.

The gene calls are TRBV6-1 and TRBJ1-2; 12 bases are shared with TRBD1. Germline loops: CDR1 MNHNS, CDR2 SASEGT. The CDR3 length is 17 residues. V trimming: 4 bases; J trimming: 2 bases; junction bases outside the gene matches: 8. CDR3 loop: CASSGPGQGARNYGYTF. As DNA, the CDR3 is TGTGCCAGCAGTGGCCCGGGACAGGGGGCTAGGAACTATGGCTACACCTTC.

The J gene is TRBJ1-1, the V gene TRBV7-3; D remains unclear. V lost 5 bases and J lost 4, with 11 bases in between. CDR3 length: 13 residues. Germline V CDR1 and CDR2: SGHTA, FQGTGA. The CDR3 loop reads CASSPSPSTEAFF. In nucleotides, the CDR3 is TGTGCCAGCAGCCCCTCCCCCAGCACTGAAGCTTTCTTT.

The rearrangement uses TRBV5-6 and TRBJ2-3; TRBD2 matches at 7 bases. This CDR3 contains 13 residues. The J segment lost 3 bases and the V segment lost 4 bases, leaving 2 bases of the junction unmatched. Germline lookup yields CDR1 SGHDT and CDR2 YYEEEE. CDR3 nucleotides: TGTGCCAGCAGCAGGGACTATACAGATACGCAGTATTTT. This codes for CASSRDYTDTQYF.

CDR3 loop: CASSFDSGASYNEQFF. The CDR3 region has the DNA TGTGCCAGCAGCTTCGATAGCGGGGCCTCCTACAATGAGCAGTTCTTC. The rearrangement links TRBV7-3 to TRBJ2-1, with TRBD2 matching 8 bases. CDR3 length: 16 amino acids. Germline trimming cut 3 bases from V and 0 bases from J; bases unmatched to any gene: 4. Germline V gene data show CDR1 as SGHTA and CDR2 as FQGTGA. The full variable domain, with the rest looked up from reference TRBV7-3 and TRBJ2-1, is GAGVSQTPSNKVTEKGKYVELRCDPISGHTALYWYRQSLGQGPEFLIYFQGTGAADDSGLPNDRFFAVRPEGSVSTLKIQRTERGDSAVYLCASSFDSGASYNEQFFGPGTRLTVL.

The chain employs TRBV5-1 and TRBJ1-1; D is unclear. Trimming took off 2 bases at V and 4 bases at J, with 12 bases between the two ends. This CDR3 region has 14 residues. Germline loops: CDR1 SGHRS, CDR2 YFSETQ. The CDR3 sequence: CASSLEPTGTEAFF. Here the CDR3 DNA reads TGCGCCAGCAGCTTAGAACCCACCGGCACTGAAGCTTTCTTT.

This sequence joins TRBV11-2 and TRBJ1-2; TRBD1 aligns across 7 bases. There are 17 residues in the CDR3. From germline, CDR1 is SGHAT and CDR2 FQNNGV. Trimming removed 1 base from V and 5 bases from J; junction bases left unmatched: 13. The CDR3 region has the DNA TGTGCCAGCAGCTTAGTGGGGGCAGGGGGGAACTTGTATGGCTACACCTTC. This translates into CASSLVGAGGNLYGYTF.

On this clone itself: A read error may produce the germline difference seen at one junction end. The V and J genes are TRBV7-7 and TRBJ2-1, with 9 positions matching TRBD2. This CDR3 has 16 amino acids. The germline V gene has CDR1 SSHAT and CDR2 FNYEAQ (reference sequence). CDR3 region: CASSLGGLAGFNEQFF. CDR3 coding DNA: TGTGCTAGCAGCTTAGGGGGGCTAGCGGGGTTCAATGAGCAGTTCTTC. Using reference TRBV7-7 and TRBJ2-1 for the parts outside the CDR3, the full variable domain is GAGVSQSPRYKVTKRGQDVTLRCDPISSHATLYWYQQALGQGPEFLTYFNYEAQPDKSGLPSDRFSAERPEGSISTLTIQRTEQRDSAMYRCASSLGGLAGFNEQFFGPGTRLTVL.

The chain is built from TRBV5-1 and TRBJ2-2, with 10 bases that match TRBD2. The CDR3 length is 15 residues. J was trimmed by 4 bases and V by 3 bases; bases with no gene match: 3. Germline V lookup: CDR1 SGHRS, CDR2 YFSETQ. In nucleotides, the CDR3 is TGCGCCAGCAGCTCCTTAGCGGGGGGCACCGGGGAGCTGTTTTTT. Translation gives CASSSLAGGTGELFF. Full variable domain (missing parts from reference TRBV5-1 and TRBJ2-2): KAGVTQTPRYLIKTRGQQVTLSCSPISGHRSVSWYQQTPGQGLQFLFEYFSETQRNKGNFPGRFSGRQFSNSRSEMNVSTLELGDSALYLCASSSLAGGTGELFFGEGSRLTVL.

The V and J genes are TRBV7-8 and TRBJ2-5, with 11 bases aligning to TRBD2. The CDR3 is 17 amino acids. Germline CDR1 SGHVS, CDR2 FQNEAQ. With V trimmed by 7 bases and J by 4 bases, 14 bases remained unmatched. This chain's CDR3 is CASIPPYSGGARETQYF. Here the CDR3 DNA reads TGTGCCAGCATCCCCCCTTATAGCGGGGGGGCCAGAGAGACCCAGTACTTC.

CDR3 DNA: TGTGCCAGCACAACCTACAATGAGCAGTTCTTC. It encodes CASTTYNEQFF. The V call is TRBV6-5, the J call TRBJ2-1; D not resolved. Trimming pared 7 bases from V and 2 bases from J, leaving 3 bases between. Germline V lookup: CDR1 MNHEY, CDR2 SVGAGI. This CDR3 has 11 amino acids.

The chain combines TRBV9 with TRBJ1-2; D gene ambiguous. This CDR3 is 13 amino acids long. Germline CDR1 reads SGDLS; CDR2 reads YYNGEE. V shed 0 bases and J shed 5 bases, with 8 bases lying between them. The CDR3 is CASSVEQRYGYTF. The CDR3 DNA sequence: TGTGCCAGCAGCGTAGAACAGCGGTATGGCTACACCTTC.

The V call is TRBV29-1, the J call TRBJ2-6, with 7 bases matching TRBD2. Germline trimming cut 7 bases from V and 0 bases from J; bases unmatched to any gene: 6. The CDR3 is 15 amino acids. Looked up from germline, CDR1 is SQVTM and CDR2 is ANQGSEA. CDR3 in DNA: TGCAGCGCCGGCGGGAGCCACTCTGGGGCCAACGTCCTGACTTTC. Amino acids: CSAGGSHSGANVLTF.

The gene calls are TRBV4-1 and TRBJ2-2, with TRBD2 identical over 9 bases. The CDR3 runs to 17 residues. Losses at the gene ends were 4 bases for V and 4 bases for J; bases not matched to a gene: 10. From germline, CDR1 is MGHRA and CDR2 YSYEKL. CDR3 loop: CASSRQRGLAVTGELFF. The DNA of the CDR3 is TGCGCCAGCAGCCGGCAGCGGGGACTAGCAGTCACCGGGGAGCTGTTTTTT.

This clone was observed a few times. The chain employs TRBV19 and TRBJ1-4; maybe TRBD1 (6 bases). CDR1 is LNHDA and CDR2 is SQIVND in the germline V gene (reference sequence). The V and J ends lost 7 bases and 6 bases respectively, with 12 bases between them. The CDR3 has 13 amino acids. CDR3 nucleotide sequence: TGTGCCAGTACTGGGGGCACGGATGAAAAACTGTTTTTT. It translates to CASTGGTDEKLFF.

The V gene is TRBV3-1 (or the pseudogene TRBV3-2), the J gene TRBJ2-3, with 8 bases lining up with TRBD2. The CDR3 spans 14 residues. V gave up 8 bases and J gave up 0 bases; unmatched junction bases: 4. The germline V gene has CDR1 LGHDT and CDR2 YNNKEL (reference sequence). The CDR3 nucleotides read TGTGCCAGCCGCGGGGGGCTTAGCACAGATACGCAGTATTTT. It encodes CASRGGLSTDTQYF.

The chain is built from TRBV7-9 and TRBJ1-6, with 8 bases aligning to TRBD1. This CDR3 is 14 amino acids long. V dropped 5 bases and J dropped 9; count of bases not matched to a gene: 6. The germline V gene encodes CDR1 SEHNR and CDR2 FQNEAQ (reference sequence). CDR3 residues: CASSIQGAGSPLHF. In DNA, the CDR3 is TGTGCCAGCAGCATTCAGGGGGCAGGTTCACCCCTCCACTTT.

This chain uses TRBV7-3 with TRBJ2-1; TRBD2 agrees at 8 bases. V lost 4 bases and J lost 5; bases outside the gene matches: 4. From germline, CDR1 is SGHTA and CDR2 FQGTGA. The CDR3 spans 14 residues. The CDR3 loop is CASSYSGENNEQFF. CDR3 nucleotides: TGTGCCAGCAGCTATAGCGGGGAAAACAATGAGCAGTTCTTC.

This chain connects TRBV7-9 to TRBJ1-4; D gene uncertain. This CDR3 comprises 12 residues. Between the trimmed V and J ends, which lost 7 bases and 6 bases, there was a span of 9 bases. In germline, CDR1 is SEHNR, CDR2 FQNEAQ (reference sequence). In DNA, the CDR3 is TGTGCCAGCACCGGAGATGATGAAAAACTGTTTTTT. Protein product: CASTGDDEKLFF.

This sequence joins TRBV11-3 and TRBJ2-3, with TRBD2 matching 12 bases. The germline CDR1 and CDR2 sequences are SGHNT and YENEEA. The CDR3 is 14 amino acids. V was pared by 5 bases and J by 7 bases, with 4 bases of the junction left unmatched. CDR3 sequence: CASSPTSGGYTQYF. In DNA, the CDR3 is TGTGCCAGCAGCCCGACTAGCGGGGGCTATACGCAGTATTTT. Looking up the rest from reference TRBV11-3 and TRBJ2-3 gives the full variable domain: EAGVVQSPRYKIIEKKQPVAFWCNPISGHNTLYWYLQNLGQGPELLIRYENEEAVDDSQLPKDRFSAERLKGVDSTLKIQPAELGDSAVYLCASSPTSGGYTQYFGPGTRLTVL.

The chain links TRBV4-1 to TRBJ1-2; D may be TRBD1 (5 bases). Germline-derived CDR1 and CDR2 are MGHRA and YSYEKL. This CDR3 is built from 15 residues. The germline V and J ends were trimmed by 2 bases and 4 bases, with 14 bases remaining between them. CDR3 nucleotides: TGCGCCAGCAGCCAATTCCAGGGAGGCTCCTATGGCTACACCTTC. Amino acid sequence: CASSQFQGGSYGYTF.